The source of this T cell receptor (beta chain) is a study of T cell responses to AZD1222 COVID-19 vaccine. TCRdb's table, derived via immunoSEQ multiplex PCR, lists solely in-frame clones and lacks some. The sample holds roughly 120,000 clones, approximately 85% seen once. Specimen: peripheral blood, collected on day 0 of MenACWY control vaccination. The receptor's source is an adult in good health.

The CDR3 loop reads CASSLQPQPQHF. CDR3 coding DNA: TGTGCCAGCAGCCTACAACCTCAGCCCCAGCATTTT. The chain carries TRBV12-3 or TRBV12-4 and TRBJ1-5; D remains ambiguous. The V gene lost 6 bases and the J gene lost 6 bases, with 9 bases spanning the gap. CDR3 size: 12 residues.